The T cell receptor (beta chain) described here comes from a study of blood T cell repertoires in COVID-19. In the study overall: The United States, Italy and Spain supplied acute and convalescent COVID-19 samples.

TCRdb's table, derived via immunoSEQ multiplex PCR, lists solely in-frame clones and lacks some. The sample carries 200,000 to 250,000 clones, more than 75% recorded once. Looked up from germline, CDR1 is KGHSH and CDR2 is LQKENI. The CDR3 consists of 14 residues. V shed 6 bases, J shed 5 bases, and the junction held 7 bases outside the gene matches. The sample taken for sequencing was peripheral blood. This sequence was found in a woman of 80 years or more with COVID-19, enrolled during active disease. The gene calls are TRBV18 and TRBJ2-5; TRBD2 agrees at 9 bases. The CDR3 nucleotides read TGTGCCAGCTCCCCCCGACTAGCGGACGAGACCCAGTACTTC. It encodes CASSPRLADETQYF.